These T cell receptor beta chains were read from a single sample in a study of blood T cell repertoires in COVID-19. Method: immunoSEQ multiplex PCR; TCRdb's copy keeps in-frame clones and lacks some. The sample contains 650,000 to 800,000 clones, around 90% of which appear only once. Sequencing was carried out using peripheral blood. The receptor source for this set is a woman between 18 and 29 years old with acute or convalescent COVID-19. Each CDR3 is given with its conserved first and last residue. D genes are given only for firm matches. A clone size is listed for some rows: how often the clone was seen (once, few, many), or a class if it is expanded.

clone_size	d_call	v_call	j_call	cdr3_aa	cdr3_nt
once	NA	TRBV5-6	TRBJ1-5	CASSPYLGGGQPQHF	TGTGCCAGCAGCCCCTACCTCGGCGGGGGTCAGCCCCAGCATTTT
NA	NA	TRBV12-3/TRBV12-4	TRBJ2-1	CASSYRGDEQFF	TGTGCCAGCAGTTATAGGGGTGATGAGCAGTTCTTC
NA	TRBD1	TRBV19	TRBJ1-1	CASSIPDRGYTEAFF	TGTGCCAGTAGTATACCCGACAGGGGTTATACTGAAGCTTTCTTT
NA	NA	TRBV5-4	TRBJ2-3	CASSLASGLPSTDTQYF	TGTGCCAGCAGCTTGGCGTCAGGACTACCAAGCACAGATACGCAGTATTTT
NA	TRBD1	TRBV5-1	TRBJ1-6	CASSSIQGLHSPLHF	TGCGCCAGCAGCAGTATACAGGGGTTACATTCACCCCTCCACTTT
NA	NA	TRBV5-1	TRBJ2-5	CASSLEGGGQETQYF	TGCGCCAGCAGCTTGGAAGGGGGGGGTCAAGAGACCCAGTACTTC
NA	NA	TRBV4-1	TRBJ1-1	CASSQAGNTEAFF	TGCGCCAGCAGCCAAGCGGGGAACACTGAAGCTTTCTTT
NA	NA	TRBV6-5	TRBJ1-2	CASRTRGADNYGYTF	TGTGCCAGCAGAACTCGGGGGGCCGATAACTATGGCTACACCTTC
NA	NA	TRBV6-2/TRBV6-3	TRBJ1-5	CASSYSPGPQPQHF	TGTGCCAGCAGTTACTCACCAGGCCCTCAGCCCCAGCATTTT
NA	NA	TRBV2	TRBJ2-5	CASSVSLISETQYF	TGTGCCAGCAGTGTTAGTCTTATTTCGGAGACCCAGTACTTC
once	TRBD2	TRBV13	TRBJ2-1	CASSLGRGGNNEQFF	TGTGCCAGCAGCTTAGGGCGGGGGGGCAACAATGAGCAGTTCTTC
once	TRBD2	TRBV3-1/TRBV3-2	TRBJ2-3	CASSQPSGGFQTDTQYF	TGTGCCAGCAGCCAGCCTAGCGGGGGGTTCCAGACAGATACGCAGTATTTT
NA	TRBD1	TRBV9	TRBJ1-1	CASSLRQGTEAFF	TGTGCCAGCAGCCTAAGACAGGGCACTGAAGCTTTCTTT
NA	TRBD1	TRBV3-1/TRBV3-2	TRBJ1-6	CASRRAGQGMDSYNSPLHF	TGTGCCAGCAGGCGAGCGGGACAGGGGATGGACTCCTATAATTCACCCCTCCACTTT
NA	NA	TRBV6-5	TRBJ1-2	CASRPVVYGYTF	TGTGCCAGCAGGCCCGTAGTCTATGGCTACACCTTC
once	NA	TRBV5-1	TRBJ1-2	CASSLGGSGYTF	TGCGCCAGCAGCTTGGGAGGGAGTGGCTACACCTTC
NA	TRBD1	TRBV7-9	TRBJ1-4	CASSPRTGGKEKLFF	TGTGCCAGCAGCCCGAGGACAGGAGGGAAAGAAAAACTGTTTTTT
NA	TRBD1	TRBV27	TRBJ1-5	CASSAGTAVSNQPQHF	TGTGCCAGCAGCGCCGGGACAGCTGTTAGCAATCAGCCCCAGCATTTT
NA	NA	TRBV2	TRBJ2-3	CASHYRAVTDTQYF	TGTGCCAGCCATTACAGGGCCGTAACGGATACGCAGTATTTT
few	NA	TRBV27	TRBJ1-6	CASSYGSRNSPLHF	TGTGCCAGCAGCTACGGGAGTAGGAATTCACCCCTCCACTTT
once	NA	TRBV4-1	TRBJ2-2	CASSQGQTVSGELFF	TGCGCCAGCAGCCAAGGACAAACTGTCTCCGGGGAGCTGTTTTTT
NA	NA	TRBV19	TRBJ1-2	CASLTREGYGYTF	TGTGCCTCTTTAACGCGGGAGGGCTATGGCTACACCTTC
NA	TRBD1	TRBV27	TRBJ1-6	CASSLRSGGKGQGASPLHF	TGTGCCAGCAGTTTACGTTCCGGGGGGAAGGGACAGGGGGCTTCACCCCTCCACTTT
few	TRBD1	TRBV15	TRBJ2-2	CATSRGQGWAGELFF	TGTGCCACCAGCAGAGGACAGGGGTGGGCCGGGGAGCTGTTTTTT
NA	TRBD1	TRBV6-6	TRBJ2-3	CASSYSVVRGDTQYF	TGTGCCAGCAGTTACTCGGTAGTCAGGGGGGATACGCAGTATTTT
NA	NA	TRBV3-1/TRBV3-2	TRBJ1-6	CASSQYSNSPLHF	TGTGCCAGCAGCCAATACAGCAATTCACCCCTCCACTTT
once	NA	TRBV9	TRBJ1-1	CASSALVVVNTEAFF	TGTGCCAGCAGTGCCCTAGTGGTCGTGAACACTGAAGCTTTCTTT
NA	TRBD1	TRBV5-6	TRBJ1-2	CASSLASDREDGYTF	TGTGCCAGCAGCTTGGCCTCGGACAGGGAAGATGGCTACACCTTC
NA	TRBD1	TRBV5-1	TRBJ2-7	CASSLLGTGYHEQYF	TGCGCTAGCAGCTTACTCGGGACAGGGTACCACGAGCAGTACTTC
NA	NA	TRBV19	TRBJ1-5	CASSIGGGQPQHF	TGTGCCAGTAGTATAGGGGGGGGCCAGCCCCAGCATTTT
NA	TRBD2	TRBV7-8	TRBJ2-3	CASTVKGLAGGFYTQYF	TGTGCCAGCACCGTAAAAGGACTAGCGGGGGGTTTTTATACGCAGTATTTT
few	NA	TRBV6-2/TRBV6-3	TRBJ2-1	CASSFDTYNEQFF	TGTGCCAGCAGTTTCGACACCTACAATGAGCAGTTCTTC
NA	NA	TRBV29-1	TRBJ1-2	CSVDGGVKTNYGYTF	TGCAGCGTTGATGGGGGGGTAAAGACTAACTATGGCTACACCTTC
NA	NA	TRBV19	TRBJ1-3	CASSRDSSSGNTIYF	TGTGCCAGTAGTCGTGACAGCAGCTCTGGAAACACCATATATTTT
NA	NA	TRBV15	TRBJ2-1	CATSSFREQFF	TGTGCCACCAGCAGTTTTCGTGAGCAGTTCTTC
NA	NA	TRBV9	TRBJ1-1	CASSVAWAGAAFF	TGTGCCAGCAGCGTAGCTTGGGCAGGGGCAGCTTTCTTT
NA	TRBD1	TRBV10-3	TRBJ1-6	CAITWDSRNSPLHF	TGTGCCATCACTTGGGACAGTCGGAATTCACCCCTCCACTTT
NA	NA	TRBV9	TRBJ1-6	CASSERDTYNSPLHF	TGTGCCAGCAGCGAACGGGACACCTATAATTCACCCCTCCACTTT
NA	NA	TRBV3-1/TRBV3-2	TRBJ1-1	CASSQGGLSEAFF	TGTGCCAGCAGCCAAGGGGGGCTCTCTGAAGCTTTCTTT
NA	NA	TRBV6-6	TRBJ2-7	CASTISRGGYEQYF	TGTGCCAGCACCATCTCGAGGGGGGGTTACGAGCAGTACTTC
NA	NA	TRBV5-1	TRBJ2-5	CASSEGHDKGTQYF	TGCGCCAGCAGCGAGGGACACGATAAGGGGACCCAGTACTTC
NA	NA	TRBV11-2	TRBJ1-2	CASSPGIDYGYTF	TGTGCCAGCAGCCCAGGGATAGACTATGGCTACACCTTC
NA	NA	TRBV7-2	TRBJ2-6	CASSLQIFSGANVLTF	TGTGCCAGCAGCTTACAGATCTTCTCTGGGGCCAACGTCCTGACTTTC
NA	NA	TRBV6-6	TRBJ2-4	CASSSPPGEAKNIQYF	TGTGCCAGCAGTTCTCCCCCAGGGGAAGCCAAAAACATTCAGTACTTC
NA	NA	TRBV15	TRBJ1-1	CATSRGGDYTEAFF	TGTGCCACCAGCAGAGGTGGGGACTACACTGAAGCTTTCTTT